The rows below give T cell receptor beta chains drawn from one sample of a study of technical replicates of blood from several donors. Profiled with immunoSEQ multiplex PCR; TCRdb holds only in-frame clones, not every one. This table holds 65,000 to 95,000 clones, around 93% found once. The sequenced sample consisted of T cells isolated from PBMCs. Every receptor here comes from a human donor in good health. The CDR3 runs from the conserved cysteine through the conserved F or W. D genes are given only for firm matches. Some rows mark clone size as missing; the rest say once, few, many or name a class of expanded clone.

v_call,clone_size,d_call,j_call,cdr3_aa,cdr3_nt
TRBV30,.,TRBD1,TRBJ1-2,CAWSVHRTGGNYGYTF,TGTGCCTGGAGTGTTCACCGGACAGGGGGCAACTATGGCTACACCTTC
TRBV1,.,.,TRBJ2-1,CTSRRRRGTVKFF,TGCACCAGCAGGCGAAGGCGCGGGACAGTTAAGTTCTTC
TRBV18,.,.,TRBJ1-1,CASSADSGGRTEAFF,TGTGCCAGCTCAGCCGATTCCGGGGGGAGAACTGAAGCTTTCTTT
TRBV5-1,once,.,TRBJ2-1,CASSLLKRDEQFF,TGCGCCAGCAGCTTGCTTAAGCGGGATGAGCAGTTCTTC
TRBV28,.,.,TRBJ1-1,CASSFRPRDEAFF,TGTGCCAGCAGTTTCAGGCCGAGGGATGAAGCTTTCTTT
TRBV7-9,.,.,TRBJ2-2,CASSLVGMAGSNTGELFF,TGTGCCAGCAGCTTGGTCGGCATGGCGGGGTCGAACACCGGGGAGCTGTTTTTT
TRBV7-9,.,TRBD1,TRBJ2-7,CASSLAGQGEYF,TGTGCCAGCAGCTTAGCGGGACAGGGAGAGTACTTC
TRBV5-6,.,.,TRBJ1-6,CASSLVGTTLSPLHF,TGTGCCAGCAGCTTGGTAGGGACTACTCTCTCACCCCTCCACTTT
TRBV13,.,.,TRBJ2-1,CASSLEGGAQPEQFF,TGTGCCAGCAGCTTAGAAGGCGGGGCCCAGCCAGAGCAGTTCTTC
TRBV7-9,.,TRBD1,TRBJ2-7,CASSLTGTETYEQYF,TGTGCCAGCAGCCTAACCGGGACAGAGACCTACGAGCAGTACTTC
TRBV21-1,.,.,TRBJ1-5,CASSKDKPGNQPQHF,TGTGCCAGCAGCAAGGACAAACCTGGCAATCAGCCCCAGCATTTT
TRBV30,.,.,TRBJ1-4,CAWSRTLSGNEKLFF,TGTGCCTGGAGCCGAACGCTTTCAGGGAATGAAAAACTGTTTTTT
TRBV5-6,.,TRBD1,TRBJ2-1,CASSSRTGYNEQFF,TGTGCCAGCAGCTCGCGGACAGGCTACAATGAGCAGTTCTTC